The rows below give T cell receptor beta chains drawn from one sample of a study of shared clonotypes between healthy human individuals. The method was immunoSEQ multiplex PCR; TCRdb's version includes in-frame clones alone and lacks a portion of them. The sample carries approximately 1.9 million clones, roughly 95% recorded once. Sequencing was performed on naive CD8+ T cells from PBMCs. Receptors originate from a man aged 18 to 30 in good health. Some clones in this sample may be carry-over from other donors' samples. Both conserved end residues are part of each CDR3. The D gene is left open where the match is weak. Size values are once, few and many counts, or a class for expanded clones, and some rows have none.

TRBJ2-1 | - | TRBD2 | TRBV29-1 | TGCAGCGGGTTAGCGGGATTAAACAATGAGCAGTTCTTC | CSGLAGLNNEQFF
TRBJ2-3 | once | - | TRBV11-2 | TGTGCCAGCAGCTTAGTCCTCAAGATCTCAGATACGCAGTATTTT | CASSLVLKISDTQYF
TRBJ2-5 | - | - | TRBV4-1 | TGCGCCAGCAGCCTGCAGGGAATAGAGACCCAGTACTTC | CASSLQGIETQYF
TRBJ2-1 | - | TRBD2 | TRBV6-5 | TGTGCCAGCAGTTCGGGACTAGCGGCGTTCAATGAGCAGTTCTTC | CASSSGLAAFNEQFF
TRBJ2-2 | - | TRBD2 | TRBV29-1 | TGCAGCGTTCTGGTGTTCGGGGCCGTAGCGGGCGGGGAGCTGTTTTTT | CSVLVFGAVAGGELFF
TRBJ2-5 | - | - | TRBV7-2 | TGTGCCAGCAGCTTAGTTTTAGCCGTAGGAGAGACCCAGTACTTC | CASSLVLAVGETQYF
TRBJ2-7 | - | TRBD2 | TRBV28 | TGTGCCAGCAGCCACTCACTAGCGGTCAGCTCCTACGAGCAGTACTTC | CASSHSLAVSSYEQYF
TRBJ2-2 | - | TRBD2 | TRBV7-9 | TGTGCCAGCAGACCCGGGACTAGCGGGAGTGTCGGGGAGCTGTTTTTT | CASRPGTSGSVGELFF
TRBJ2-3 | - | - | TRBV28 | TGTGCCAGCAGTTTATTCCGGACAGATACGCAGTATTTT | CASSLFRTDTQYF
TRBJ2-7 | - | TRBD2 | TRBV27 | TGTGCCAGCAGTTTGGTCAACCTCAAGCGGGGGACCTACGAGCAGTACTTC | CASSLVNLKRGTYEQYF
TRBJ2-1 | - | - | TRBV4-2 | TGTGCCAGCAGCCAAATCCTAAGGAATGAGCAGTTCTTC | CASSQILRNEQFF
TRBJ2-7 | - | - | TRBV5-1 | TGCGCCAGCAACTTGAGTAGCGGAAGCTCCTACGAGCAGTACTTC | CASNLSSGSSYEQYF
TRBJ1-2 | - | - | TRBV11-2 | TGTGCCAGCAGCTCCAGACTTGAAACCCGTGGGTATGGCTACACCTTC | CASSSRLETRGYGYTF
TRBJ1-1 | - | TRBD1 | TRBV19 | TGTGCCAGTAAAACCACAGGGGTCTACACTGAAGCTTTCTTT | CASKTTGVYTEAFF
TRBJ2-7 | - | TRBD2 | TRBV27 | TGTGCCAGTCGAGTCCAGACTAGCGGGAGTAAGTACGAGCAGTACTTC | CASRVQTSGSKYEQYF
TRBJ2-7 | - | TRBD2 | TRBV5-6 | TGTGCCAGCAGCGACACGACTAGCTCCAAGCAGTACTTC | CASSDTTSSKQYF
TRBJ2-7 | once | - | TRBV6-6 | TGTGCCAGCCAGGGGAGAGCAGGTAAAGATCCCTACGAGCAGTACTTC | CASQGRAGKDPYEQYF
TRBJ1-2 | - | - | TRBV29-1 | TGCAGCGTTGAGGGGCAGGGATCCTATGGCTACACCTTC | CSVEGQGSYGYTF
TRBJ2-5 | - | - | TRBV7-9 | TGTGCCAGCAGCCCCCCCCTCGCAGAGACCCAGTACTTC | CASSPPLAETQYF
TRBJ2-3 | - | TRBD2 | TRBV10-2 | TGCGCCAGCAGAGGGACTAGCGGGAGTGTCGCAGATACGCAGTATTTT | CASRGTSGSVADTQYF
TRBJ2-2 | - | - | TRBV30 | TGTGCCTGGAGTTTGACAGAGAACACCGGGGAGCTGTTTTTT | CAWSLTENTGELFF
TRBJ1-6 | - | - | TRBV30 | TGTGCCTGGATAAACCACCCCCCGGGATACGGGGGGAATTCACCCCTCCACTTT | CAWINHPPGYGGNSPLHF
TRBJ1-2 | - | TRBD1 | TRBV19 | TGTGCCAGTAGTATCCCTCGGACAGGGGACTATGGCTACACCTTC | CASSIPRTGDYGYTF
TRBJ2-7 | - | - | TRBV19 | TGTGCCAGTAGTATGGAGGGTTTCTACGAGCAGTACTTC | CASSMEGFYEQYF
TRBJ2-4 | - | TRBD2 | TRBV14 | TGTGCCAGCAGCCTCAAAAACCCGGGGGGAGGGAACATTCAGTACTTC | CASSLKNPGGGNIQYF
TRBJ2-3 | - | - | TRBV4-3 | TGCGCCAGCAGCCAAGGACTGTTCGGGACCATCACAGATACGCAGTATTTT | CASSQGLFGTITDTQYF
TRBJ2-3 | - | TRBD2 | TRBV4-2 | TGTGCCAGCAGCCCCGGACTAGCGGGAGCAGATACGCAGTATTTT | CASSPGLAGADTQYF
TRBJ2-1 | - | - | TRBV19 | TGTGCCAGTAGTATCTACAGGGAAGGAGCAAATGAGCAGTTCTTC | CASSIYREGANEQFF
TRBJ1-2 | once | - | TRBV7-9 | TGTGCCAGCAGCTTAGGGTTGGCAGACATCAACTATGGCTACACCTTC | CASSLGLADINYGYTF
TRBJ1-3 | - | - | TRBV19 | TGTGCCAGTAGTATAGGAGGCAGCAGCTCTGGAAACACCATATATTTT | CASSIGGSSSGNTIYF
TRBJ2-4 | - | - | TRBV5-1 | TGCGCCAGCAGCTTGGGCTCAGGAGGCAAAAACATTCAGTACTTC | CASSLGSGGKNIQYF
TRBJ2-2 | - | - | TRBV9 | TGTGCCAGCAGCGTAGACAGGAACACCGGGGAGCTGTTTTTT | CASSVDRNTGELFF
TRBJ2-7 | - | TRBD2 | TRBV19 | TGTGCCAGTAGTTCGATCGGGGGGTTGGAAGACGAGCAGTACTTC | CASSSIGGLEDEQYF
TRBJ2-7 | - | TRBD2 | TRBV5-1 | TGCGCCAGCAGCCCGGGGGGGCTAGCGGGATATCGGATTCCCTACGAGCAGTACTTC | CASSPGGLAGYRIPYEQYF
TRBJ2-1 | - | TRBD2 | TRBV7-2 | TGTGCCAGCAGCTTGGGGGGGTACTCCTACAATGAGCAGTTCTTC | CASSLGGYSYNEQFF
TRBJ2-7 | - | TRBD1 | TRBV4-1 | TGCGCCAGCAGCCAAGTTCCGGGACAGGGGTTCTACGAGCAGTACTTC | CASSQVPGQGFYEQYF
TRBJ2-7 | - | - | TRBV9 | TGTGCCAGCAGCCCCCGGACACTCTCCTACGAGCAGTACTTC | CASSPRTLSYEQYF
TRBJ2-1 | - | TRBD1 | TRBV5-1 | TGCGCCAGCAGCTTGGATAGGACAGGGGGCAATGAGCAGTTCTTC | CASSLDRTGGNEQFF
TRBJ2-2 | - | TRBD1 | TRBV2 | TGTGCCAGCAGCGAGGACAGGACTCAGGTCTCGTTGGTCACCGGGGAGCTGTTTTTT | CASSEDRTQVSLVTGELFF
TRBJ2-2 | - | - | TRBV6-5 | TGTGCCAGCAGTTTAACAGGGGAGGACACCGGGGAGCTGTTTTTT | CASSLTGEDTGELFF